Detailed here is one TCR beta chain. Its target is unknown. The PCR was carried out with 60 Vbeta primers and 13 Jbeta primers. Method: immunoSEQ multiplex PCR; TCRdb's copy keeps in-frame clones and lacks some. The sample has roughly 100,000 clones; more than 65% are singletons. The source of the sample is a study of cytomegalovirus exposure and HLA in healthy donors. The CDR3 runs to 14 residues. The germline gives CDR1 MDHEN, CDR2 SYDVKM. Trimming took off 5 bases at V and 8 bases at J, with 15 bases between the two ends. Findings and caveats of the study: When analyzed later, the rates of TCR association showed variation by HLA locus, with DRB1 the most and HLA-C the fewest. Later analysis reportedly placed an Asian-associated ancestry cluster below the roughly 670-donor mean in N-insertions.

This sequence joins TRBV28 and TRBJ1-4, with D uncertain. This TCR came from a man younger than 45 in good health and CMV-seronegative. The sequencing input was PBMCs. CDR3 loop: CASSPLVRREKLFF. The CDR3 DNA follows: TGTGCCAGCAGTCCACTAGTCCGGCGGGAAAAACTGTTTTTT.